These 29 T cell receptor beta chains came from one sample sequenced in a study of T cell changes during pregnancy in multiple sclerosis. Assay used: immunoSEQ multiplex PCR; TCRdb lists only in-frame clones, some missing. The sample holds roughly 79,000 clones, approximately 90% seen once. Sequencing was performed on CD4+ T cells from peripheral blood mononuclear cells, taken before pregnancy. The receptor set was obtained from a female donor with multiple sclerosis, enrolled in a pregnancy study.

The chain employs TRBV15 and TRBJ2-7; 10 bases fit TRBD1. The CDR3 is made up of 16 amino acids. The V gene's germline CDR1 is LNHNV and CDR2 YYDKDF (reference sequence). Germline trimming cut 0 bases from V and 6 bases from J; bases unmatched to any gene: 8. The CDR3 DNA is TGTGCCACCAGCAGAGAACGACAGGGGGCTTACGGCGAGCAGTACTTC. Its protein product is CATSRERQGAYGEQYF. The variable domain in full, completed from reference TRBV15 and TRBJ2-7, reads DAMVIQNPRYQVTQFGKPVTLSCSQTLNHNVMYWYQQKSSQAPKLLFHYYDKDFNNEADTPDNFQSRRPNTSFCFLDIRSPGLGDTAMYLCATSRERQGAYGEQYFGPGTRLTVT.

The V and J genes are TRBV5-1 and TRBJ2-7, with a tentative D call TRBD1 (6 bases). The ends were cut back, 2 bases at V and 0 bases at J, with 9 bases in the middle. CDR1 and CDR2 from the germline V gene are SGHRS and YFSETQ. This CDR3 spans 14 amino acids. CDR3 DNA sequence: TGCGCCAGCAGCTTCTCAGGGGTCTCCTACGAGCAGTACTTC. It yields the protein CASSFSGVSYEQYF.

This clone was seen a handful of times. The CDR3 protein is CASRVEIGNTEAFF. DNA of the CDR3: TGTGCCAGCAGAGTCGAAATCGGGAACACTGAAGCTTTCTTT. This chain links TRBV2 with TRBJ1-1; no reliable D call. The V gene's germline CDR1 is SNHLY and CDR2 FYNNEI. This CDR3 is built from 14 residues. The V end was cut by 6 bases, the J end by 1 base, with 12 bases between. Full variable domain (outside the CDR3, taken from reference TRBV2 and TRBJ1-1): EPEVTQTPSHQVTQMGQEVILRCVPISNHLYFYWYRQILGQKVEFLVSFYNNEISEKSEIFDDQFSVERPDGSNFTLKIRSTKLEDSAMYFCASRVEIGNTEAFFGQGTRLTVV.

DNA for the CDR3: TGTGCCTCCCTAGCCCAGTACAATCAGCCCCAGCATTTT. This codes for CASLAQYNQPQHF. This chain uses TRBV19 with TRBJ1-5; the D is unclear. There are 13 residues in the CDR3. CDR1 and CDR2 (germline): LNHDA, SQIVND (reference sequence). Trimming removed 11 bases at V and 3 bases at J, with 14 bases between. Filled out from reference TRBV19 and TRBJ1-5, the complete variable domain reads DGGITQSPKYLFRKEGQNVTLSCEQNLNHDAMYWYRQDPGQGLRLIYYSQIVNDFQKGDIAEGYSVSREKKESFPLTVTSAQKNPTAFYLCASLAQYNQPQHFGDGTRLSIL.

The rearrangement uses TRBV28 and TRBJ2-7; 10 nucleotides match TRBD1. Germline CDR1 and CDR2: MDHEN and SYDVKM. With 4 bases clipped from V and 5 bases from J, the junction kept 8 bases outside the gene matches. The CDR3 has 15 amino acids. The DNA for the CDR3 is TGTGCCAGCAGTTCGGGACAGGGGCGCTGGAACGAGCAGTACTTC. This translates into CASSSGQGRWNEQYF.

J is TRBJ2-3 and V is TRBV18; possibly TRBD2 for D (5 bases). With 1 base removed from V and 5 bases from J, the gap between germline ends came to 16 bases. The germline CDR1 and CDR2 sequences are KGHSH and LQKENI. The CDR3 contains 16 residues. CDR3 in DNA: TGTGCCAGCTCACCACTTACTAGAGGCGTTGGAGATACGCAGTATTTT. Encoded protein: CASSPLTRGVGDTQYF. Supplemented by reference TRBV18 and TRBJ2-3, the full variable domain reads NAGVMQNPRHLVRRRGQEARLRCSPMKGHSHVYWYRQLPEEGLKFMVYLQKENIIDESGMPKERFSAEFPKEGPSILRIQQVVRGDSAAYFCASSPLTRGVGDTQYFGPGTRLTVL.

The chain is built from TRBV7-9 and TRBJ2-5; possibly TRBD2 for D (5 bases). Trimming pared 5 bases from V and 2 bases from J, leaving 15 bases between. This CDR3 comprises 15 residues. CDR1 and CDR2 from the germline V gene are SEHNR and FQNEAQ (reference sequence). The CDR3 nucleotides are TGTGCCAGCAGCACTGGAGCGGCGACACAAGAGACCCAGTACTTC. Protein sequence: CASSTGAATQETQYF.

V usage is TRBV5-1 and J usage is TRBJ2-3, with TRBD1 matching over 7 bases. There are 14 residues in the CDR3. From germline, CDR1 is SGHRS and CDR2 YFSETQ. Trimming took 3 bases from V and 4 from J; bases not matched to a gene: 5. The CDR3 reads CASSYTGVADTQYF. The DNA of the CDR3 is TGCGCCAGCAGCTACACAGGGGTGGCAGATACGCAGTATTTT.

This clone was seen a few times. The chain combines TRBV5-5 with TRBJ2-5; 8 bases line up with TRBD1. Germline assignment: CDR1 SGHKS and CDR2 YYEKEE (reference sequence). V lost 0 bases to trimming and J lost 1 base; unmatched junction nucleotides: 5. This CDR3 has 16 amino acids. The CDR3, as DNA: TGTGCCAGCAGCTTGGTAGGGACAGGCATCCAAGAGACCCAGTACTTC. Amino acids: CASSLVGTGIQETQYF.

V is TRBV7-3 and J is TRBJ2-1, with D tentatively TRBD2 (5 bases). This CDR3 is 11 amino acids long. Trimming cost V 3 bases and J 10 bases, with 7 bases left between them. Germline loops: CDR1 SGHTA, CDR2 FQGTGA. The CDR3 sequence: CASSFGGEQFF. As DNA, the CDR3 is TGTGCCAGCAGCTTCGGCGGGGAGCAGTTCTTC.

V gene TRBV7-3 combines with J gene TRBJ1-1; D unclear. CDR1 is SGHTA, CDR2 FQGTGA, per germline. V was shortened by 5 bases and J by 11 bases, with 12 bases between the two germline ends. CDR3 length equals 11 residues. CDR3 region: CASSPGGSAFF. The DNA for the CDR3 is TGTGCCAGCAGCCCGGGTGGGTCGGCTTTCTTT.

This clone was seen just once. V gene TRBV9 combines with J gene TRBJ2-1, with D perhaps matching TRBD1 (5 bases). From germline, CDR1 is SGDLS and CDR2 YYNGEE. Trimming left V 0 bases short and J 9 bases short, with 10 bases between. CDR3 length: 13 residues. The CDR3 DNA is TGTGCCAGCAGCGTAGACCAGGGATTTGAGCAGTTCTTC. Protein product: CASSVDQGFEQFF.

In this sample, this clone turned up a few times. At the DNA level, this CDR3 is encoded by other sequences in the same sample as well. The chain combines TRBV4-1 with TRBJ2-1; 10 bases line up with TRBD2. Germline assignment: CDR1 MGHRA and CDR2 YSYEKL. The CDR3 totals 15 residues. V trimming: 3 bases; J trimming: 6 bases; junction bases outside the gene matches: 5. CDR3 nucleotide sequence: TGCGCCAGCAGCCAGGAGCGGGAGGGCCGCAATGAGCAGTTCTTC. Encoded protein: CASSQEREGRNEQFF.

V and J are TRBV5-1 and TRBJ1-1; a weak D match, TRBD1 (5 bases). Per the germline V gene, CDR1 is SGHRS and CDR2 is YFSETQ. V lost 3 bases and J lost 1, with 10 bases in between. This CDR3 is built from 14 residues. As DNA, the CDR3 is TGCGCCAGCAGCTCAGCAGGGTGGAACACTGAAGCTTTCTTT. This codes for CASSSAGWNTEAFF.

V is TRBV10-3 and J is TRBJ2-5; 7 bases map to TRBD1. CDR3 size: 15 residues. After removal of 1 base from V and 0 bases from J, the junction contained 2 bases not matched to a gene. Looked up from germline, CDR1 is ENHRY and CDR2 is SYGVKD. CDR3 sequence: CAISELDRHQETQYF. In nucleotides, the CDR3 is TGTGCCATCAGTGAGTTGGACAGGCACCAAGAGACCCAGTACTTC.

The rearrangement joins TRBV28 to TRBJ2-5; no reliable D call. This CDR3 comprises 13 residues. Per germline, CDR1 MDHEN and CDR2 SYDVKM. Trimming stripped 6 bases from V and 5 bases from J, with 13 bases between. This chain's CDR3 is CASRVIDGETQYF. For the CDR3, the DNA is TGTGCCAGCAGAGTCATCGACGGGGAGACCCAGTACTTC. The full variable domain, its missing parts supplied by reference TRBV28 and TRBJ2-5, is DVKVTQSSRYLVKRTGEKVFLECVQDMDHENMFWYRQDPGLGLRLIYFSYDVKMKEKGDIPEGYSVSREKKERFSLILESASTNQTSMYLCASRVIDGETQYFGPGTRLLVL.

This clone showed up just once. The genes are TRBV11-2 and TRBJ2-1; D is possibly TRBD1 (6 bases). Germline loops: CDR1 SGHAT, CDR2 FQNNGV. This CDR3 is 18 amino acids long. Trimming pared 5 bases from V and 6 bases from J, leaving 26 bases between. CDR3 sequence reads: CASSRGGGIIGGSNEQFF. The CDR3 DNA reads TGTGCCAGCAGCCGTGGGGGCGGAATCATTGGGGGTTCCAATGAGCAGTTCTTC.

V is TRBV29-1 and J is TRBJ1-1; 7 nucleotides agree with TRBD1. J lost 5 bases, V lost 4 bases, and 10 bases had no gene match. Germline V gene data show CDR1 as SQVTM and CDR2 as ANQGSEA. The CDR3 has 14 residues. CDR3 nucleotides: TGCAGCGTTGGGGCCACAGGGGTAGGGACTGAAGCTTTCTTT. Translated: CSVGATGVGTEAFF.

In DNA form, the CDR3 reads TGCGCCAGCAGCTTGGACAGACACACAGATACGCAGTATTTT. Translating gives CASSLDRHTDTQYF. This rearrangement joins TRBV5-1 to TRBJ2-3; no firm D call. The CDR3 runs to 14 residues. V gave up 0 bases and J gave up 2 bases, with 7 bases separating them. Germline V gives CDR1 SGHRS, CDR2 YFSETQ.

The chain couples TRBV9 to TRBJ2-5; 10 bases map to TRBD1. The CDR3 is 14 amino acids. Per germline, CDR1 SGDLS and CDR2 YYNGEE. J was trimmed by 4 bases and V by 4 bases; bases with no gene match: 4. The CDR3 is CASSLGQGVETQYF. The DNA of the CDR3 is TGTGCCAGCAGCCTCGGACAGGGGGTAGAGACCCAGTACTTC.

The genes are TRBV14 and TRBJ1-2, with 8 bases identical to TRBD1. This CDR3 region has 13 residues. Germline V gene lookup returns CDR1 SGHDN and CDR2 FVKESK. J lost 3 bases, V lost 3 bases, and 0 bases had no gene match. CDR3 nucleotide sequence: TGTGCCAGCAGCCACAGGGGGCACTATGGCTACACCTTC. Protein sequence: CASSHRGHYGYTF.

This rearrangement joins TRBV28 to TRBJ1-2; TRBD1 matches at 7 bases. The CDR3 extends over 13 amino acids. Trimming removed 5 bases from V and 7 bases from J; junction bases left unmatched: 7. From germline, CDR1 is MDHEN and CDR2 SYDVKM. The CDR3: CASSPRQGSGYTF. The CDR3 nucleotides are TGTGCCAGCAGTCCAAGACAGGGATCTGGCTACACCTTC.

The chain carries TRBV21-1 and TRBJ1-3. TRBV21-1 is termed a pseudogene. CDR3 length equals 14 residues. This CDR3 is CASPPRVGRNTIYF. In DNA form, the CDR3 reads TGTGCCAGCCCTCCCCGGGTTGGAAGAAACACCATATATTTT.

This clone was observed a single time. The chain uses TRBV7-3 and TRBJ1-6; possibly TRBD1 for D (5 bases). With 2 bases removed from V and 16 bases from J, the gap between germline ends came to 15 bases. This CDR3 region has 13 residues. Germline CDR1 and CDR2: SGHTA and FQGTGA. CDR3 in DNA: TGTGCCAGCAGCTTAGATCCAGGGAAAGGTCTCCACTTT. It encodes CASSLDPGKGLHF.

CDR3 in amino acids: CASSQNLLWLAHASSTDTQYF. As DNA, the CDR3 is TGTGCCAGCAGCCAAAATCTCCTCTGGTTAGCGCATGCCTCTAGCACAGATACGCAGTATTTT. This chain connects TRBV4-2 to TRBJ2-3; D is possibly TRBD2 (5 bases). The V and J ends lost 2 bases and 0 bases respectively, with 27 bases between them. The germline V gene encodes CDR1 LGHNA and CDR2 YNFKEQ. The CDR3 runs to 21 residues.

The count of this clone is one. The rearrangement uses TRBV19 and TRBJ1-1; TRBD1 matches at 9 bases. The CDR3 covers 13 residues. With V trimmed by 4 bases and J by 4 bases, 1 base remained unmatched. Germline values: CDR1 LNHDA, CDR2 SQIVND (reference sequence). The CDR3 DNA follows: TGTGCCAGTAGTAGGACAGGGGTCACTGAAGCTTTCTTT. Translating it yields CASSRTGVTEAFF.

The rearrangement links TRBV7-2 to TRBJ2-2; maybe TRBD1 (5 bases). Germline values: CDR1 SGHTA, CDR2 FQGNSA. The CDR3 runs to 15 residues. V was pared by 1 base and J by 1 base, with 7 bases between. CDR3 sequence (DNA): TGTGCCAGCAGCTTAGAGGGGTGGAACACCGGGGAGCTGTTTTTT. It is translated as CASSLEGWNTGELFF.

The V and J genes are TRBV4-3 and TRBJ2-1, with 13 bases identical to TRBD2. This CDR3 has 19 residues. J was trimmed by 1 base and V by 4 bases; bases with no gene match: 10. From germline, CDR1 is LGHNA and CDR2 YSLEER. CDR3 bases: TGCGCCAGCAGCCGAACCACTAGCGGGGGGGTCTCTTCCTACAATGAGCAGTTCTTC. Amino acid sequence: CASSRTTSGGVSSYNEQFF.

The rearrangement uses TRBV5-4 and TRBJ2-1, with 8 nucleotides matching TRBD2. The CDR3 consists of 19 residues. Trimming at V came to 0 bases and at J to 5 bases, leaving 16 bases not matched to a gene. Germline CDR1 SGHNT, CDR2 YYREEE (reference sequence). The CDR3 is CASSLGLGTGGVWDNEQFF. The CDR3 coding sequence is TGTGCCAGCAGCTTGGGGTTGGGCACGGGGGGGGTCTGGGACAATGAGCAGTTCTTC. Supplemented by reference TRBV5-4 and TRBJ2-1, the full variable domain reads ETGVTQSPTHLIKTRGQQVTLRCSSQSGHNTVSWYQQALGQGPQFIFQYYREEENGRGNFPPRFSGLQFPNYSSELNVNALELDDSALYLCASSLGLGTGGVWDNEQFFGPGTRLTVL.